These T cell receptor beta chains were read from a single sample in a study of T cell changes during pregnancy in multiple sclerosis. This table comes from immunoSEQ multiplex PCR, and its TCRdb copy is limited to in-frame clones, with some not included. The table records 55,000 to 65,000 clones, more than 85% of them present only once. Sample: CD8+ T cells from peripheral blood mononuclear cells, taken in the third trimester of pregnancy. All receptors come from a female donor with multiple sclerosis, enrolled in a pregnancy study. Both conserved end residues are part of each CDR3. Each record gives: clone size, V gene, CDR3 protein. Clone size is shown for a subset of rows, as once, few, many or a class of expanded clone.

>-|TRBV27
CASSLWSGLAGVNEQFF
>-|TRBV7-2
CASTRTSGPYNEQFF
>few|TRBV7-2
CASSFEAGGPYEQYF
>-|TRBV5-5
CASSGGRGTDTQYF
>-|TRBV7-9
CASSPPRVDYGYTF
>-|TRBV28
CASSSSARAFF
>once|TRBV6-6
CASSYGSNQPQHF
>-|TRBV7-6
CASSQRQGSNEKLFF
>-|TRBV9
CASSSGHSYEQYF
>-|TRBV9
CATLGRGEQFF
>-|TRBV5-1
CASSLRRSPGELFF
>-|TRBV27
CASSSGRATGELFF